Below are 18 T cell receptor beta chains sequenced from a single sample in a study of control samples from healthy donors and cancer patients. Data came from immunoSEQ multiplex PCR; TCRdb stores just in-frame clones and leaves some out. The table has fewer than 85,000 clones, 85% to 95% seen once; the top ten hold 2.8%. Sequencing input: blood. The receptor source for this set is a woman between 25 and 40 years old in good health.

This chain joins TRBV29-1 and TRBJ1-2; a possible D gene is TRBD1 (5 bases). V was pared by 6 bases and J by 2 bases, with 22 bases between. The CDR3 extends over 16 amino acids. The germline gives CDR1 SQVTM, CDR2 ANQGSEA. The DNA of the CDR3 is TGCAGCGTGACCCCGCGACAGACTAGGAAAAACTATGGCTACACCTTC. Translating gives CSVTPRQTRKNYGYTF.

V gene TRBV30 combines with J gene TRBJ1-5; weak D call: TRBD1 (6 bases). V was pared by 3 bases and J by 5 bases, with 17 bases between. Germline V gives CDR1 GTSNPN, CDR2 SVGIG (reference sequence). CDR3 size: 15 residues. CDR3 nucleotides: TGTGCCTGGAGCAAGCGGTCAGGGGACTATCAGCCCCAGCATTTT. Protein sequence: CAWSKRSGDYQPQHF.

The chain carries TRBV30 and TRBJ1-1; the D gene is possibly TRBD1 (6 bases). The V end was cut by 2 bases, the J end by 1 base, with 8 bases between. The length of the CDR3 is 13 residues. Germline values: CDR1 GTSNPN, CDR2 SVGIG (reference sequence). The DNA for the CDR3 is TGTGCCTGGAGTTGGACAGCGAACACTGAAGCTTTCTTT. This sequence encodes CAWSWTANTEAFF.

V and J are TRBV12-3 or TRBV12-4 and TRBJ1-2, with D possibly TRBD1 on 6 matching bases. The CDR3 spans 13 residues. V lost 5 bases and J lost 4, with 11 bases in between. The CDR3 DNA sequence: TGTGCCAGCAGTCCCATGGACAGCTATGGCTACACCTTC. This encodes CASSPMDSYGYTF.

The V call is TRBV10-1, the J call TRBJ1-1, with D unresolved. CDR1 WNHNN and CDR2 SYGVQD come from the germline V gene (reference sequence). The V end was cut by 5 bases, the J end by 2 bases, with 21 bases between. CDR3 length: 17 amino acids. CDR3 DNA: TGCGCCAGCAGTCAGCTTACTATCCCCGGCAGAAACACTGAAGCTTTCTTT. Residues: CASSQLTIPGRNTEAFF.

The chain recombines TRBV18 with TRBJ1-2; perhaps TRBD1 as D (5 bases). The V end was cut by 2 bases, the J end by 8 bases, with 12 bases between. CDR1 KGHSH and CDR2 LQKENI come from the germline V gene. This CDR3 is 13 amino acids long. The CDR3 is CASSPMGDQGYTF. As DNA, the CDR3 is TGTGCCAGCTCACCAATGGGGGATCAAGGCTACACCTTC.

This sequence joins TRBV5-1 and TRBJ2-5; 8 positions match TRBD1. J lost 2 bases, V lost 9 bases, and 15 bases had no gene match. The germline CDR1 and CDR2 sequences are SGHRS and YFSETQ. This CDR3 spans 16 amino acids. The CDR3 reads CATGKTGEIGQETQYF. The CDR3 nucleotides are TGCGCCACCGGTAAGACAGGGGAAATCGGACAAGAGACCCAGTACTTC.

The V call is TRBV10-2, the J call TRBJ1-1, with D perhaps matching TRBD1 (6 bases). Trimming took off 6 bases at V and 1 base at J, with 9 bases between the two ends. CDR3 length equals 13 residues. Germline V gives CDR1 WSHSY, CDR2 SAAADI. CDR3 amino acids: CASSLQGNTEAFF. The DNA of the CDR3 is TGCGCCAGCAGCCTACAGGGGAACACTGAAGCTTTCTTT.

The rearrangement joins TRBV5-1 to TRBJ1-1; the D is unclear. The V end lost 5 bases, the J end lost 4 bases, and 12 bases lay between the germline ends. This CDR3 spans 13 amino acids. Looked up from germline, CDR1 is SGHRS and CDR2 is YFSETQ. CDR3 DNA sequence: TGCGCCAGCAGATTAAAGGAGGGCACTGAAGCTTTCTTT. Amino acid sequence: CASRLKEGTEAFF.

This chain links TRBV5-1 with TRBJ1-3; D unresolved. CDR1 and CDR2 (germline): SGHRS, YFSETQ. This CDR3 region has 15 residues. Trimming stripped 3 bases from V and 0 bases from J, with 10 bases between. The CDR3 spells CASSSGWSSGNTIYF. The CDR3 nucleotides are TGCGCCAGCAGCTCGGGGTGGAGCTCTGGAAACACCATATATTTT.

CDR3 in amino acids: CASSFEGTGSNYGYTF. In DNA, the CDR3 is TGTGCCAGCAGCTTCGAAGGGACAGGAAGTAACTATGGCTACACCTTC. J is TRBJ1-2 and V is TRBV7-8; TRBD1 matches at 8 bases. Germline CDR1 is SGHVS and CDR2 is FQNEAQ. The V segment lost 3 bases and the J segment 1 base; nucleotides outside the gene matches: 7. The CDR3 contains 16 residues.

The chain links TRBV3-1 (or the pseudogene TRBV3-2) to TRBJ1-3; 8 nucleotides agree with TRBD1. CDR3 length: 16 residues. In germline, CDR1 is LGHDT, CDR2 YNNKEL (reference sequence). The V gene end was trimmed by 3 bases and the J gene end by 4 bases; junction bases not matched to a gene: 8. The CDR3 DNA is TGTGCCAGCAGCCATCCTGGACAGGGCTCCGGAAACACCATATATTTT. Translating gives CASSHPGQGSGNTIYF.

V gene TRBV18 combines with J gene TRBJ1-3; D unclear. Germline assignment: CDR1 KGHSH and CDR2 LQKENI. V was clipped by 2 bases and J by 1 base, with 9 bases between them. The CDR3 runs to 15 residues. This chain's CDR3 is CASSPGTTSGNTIYF. The CDR3 DNA reads TGTGCCAGCTCACCAGGCACGACGTCTGGAAACACCATATATTTT.

A few counts support this clone. V usage is TRBV6-5 and J usage is TRBJ2-3; 7 bases are a match to TRBD2. J lost 2 bases, V lost 7 bases, and 9 bases had no gene match. The CDR3 is made up of 15 amino acids. CDR1 and CDR2 (germline): MNHEY, SVGAGI. The CDR3 DNA reads TGTGCCAGCAACCTCTTAGCGGGTCTCACAGATACGCAGTATTTT. This sequence encodes CASNLLAGLTDTQYF.

The J gene is TRBJ1-2, the V gene TRBV9, with a possible D match to TRBD1 (6 bases). V gave up 3 bases and J gave up 2 bases, with 11 bases separating them. CDR1 is SGDLS and CDR2 is YYNGEE in the germline V gene. The length of the CDR3 is 14 residues. Here the CDR3 DNA reads TGTGCCAGCAGCGCCAAGGGACAAAACTATGGCTACACCTTC. Translated: CASSAKGQNYGYTF.

The chain links TRBV7-9 to TRBJ1-2, with D tentatively TRBD1 (6 bases). The V and J ends lost 4 bases and 5 bases respectively, with 20 bases between them. Germline V gives CDR1 SEHNR, CDR2 FQNEAQ (reference sequence). The CDR3 has 16 residues. The CDR3 is CASSYQGVQGNYGYTF. CDR3 in DNA: TGTGCCAGCAGCTATCAAGGTGTACAGGGTAATTATGGCTACACCTTC. Full variable domain (rest looked up from reference TRBV7-9 and TRBJ1-2): DTGVSQNPRHKITKRGQNVTFRCDPISEHNRLYWYRQTLGQGPEFLTYFQNEAQLEKSRLLSDRFSAERPKGSFSTLEIQRTEQGDSAMYLCASSYQGVQGNYGYTFGSGTRLTVV.

This sequence joins TRBV3-1 (or the pseudogene TRBV3-2) and TRBJ2-2; 10 nucleotides line up with TRBD2. The junction had 3 bases not matched to a gene; V was cut back by 4 bases and J by 4 bases. The germline V gene encodes CDR1 LGHDT and CDR2 YNNKEL (reference sequence). The CDR3 runs to 15 residues. CDR3 sequence (DNA): TGTGCCAGCAGCCCCTGGACTAGCGGCACCGGGGAGCTGTTTTTT. Translating it yields CASSPWTSGTGELFF.

The chain employs TRBV27 and TRBJ1-1; D possibly corresponds to TRBD1 (6 bases). This CDR3 comprises 14 residues. The germline V and J ends were trimmed by 2 bases and 4 bases, with 11 bases remaining between them. Per the germline V gene, CDR1 is MNHEY and CDR2 is SMNVEV (reference sequence). CDR3 bases: TGTGCCAGCAGTTTAACTGGGGGCGGCACTGAAGCTTTCTTT. Amino acids: CASSLTGGGTEAFF.